The 21 T cell receptor beta chains presented below share a single source sample, sequenced in a study of T cell repertoires in cytomegalovirus infection (dated by TCRdb to about 2019). Instrument on record: Illumina HiSeq 1500. The raw public reads went through TCRdb reprocessing: fastp at Q25, MiXCR clone calling, in-frame beta chains kept. Each entry is one CDR3 protein sequence, shown with its most common DNA and genes. The sample contains approximately 400,000 distinct CDR3 sequences, about a third of them found a single time. The ten largest clones add up to roughly 15% of the sample. The source material was PBMCs. The source is a human donor in good health (CMV status not recorded). Some clones in this sample may be carry-over from other donors' samples.

This clonotype has at least ten counts. The V and J genes are TRBV7-2 and TRBJ1-4; TRBD1 aligns across 11 bases. V lost 5 bases and J lost 10; bases outside the gene matches: 6. The CDR3 covers 14 residues. From germline, CDR1 is SGHTA and CDR2 FQGNSA. The CDR3 DNA follows: TGTGCCAGCAGCCCCGGACAGGGGGCTCGAAAACTGTTTTTT. It translates to CASSPGQGARKLFF. The full variable domain, completed using reference TRBV7-2 and TRBJ1-4, is GAGVSQSPSNKVTEKGKDVELRCDPISGHTALYWYRQSLGQGLEFLIYFQGNSAPDKSGLPSDRFSAERTGGSVSTLTIQRTQQEDSAVYLCASSPGQGARKLFFGSGTQLSVL.

This clonotype was detected a few times. The rearrangement joins TRBV28 to TRBJ1-4, with D possibly TRBD1 on 6 matching bases. V was trimmed by 6 bases and J by 6 bases, leaving 17 bases between them. Germline CDR1 and CDR2: MDHEN and SYDVKM. The CDR3 totals 15 residues. The CDR3 reads CASRPNRVLDEKLFF. In DNA, the CDR3 is TGTGCCAGCAGGCCTAACAGGGTATTGGATGAAAAACTGTTTTTT.

The chain's CDR3 is CASRLGQGLYEQYF. The CDR3, as DNA: TGTGCCAGCAGATTGGGACAGGGGCTTTACGAGCAGTACTTC. This chain joins TRBV12-3 or TRBV12-4 and TRBJ2-7, with 10 positions matching TRBD1. This CDR3 has 14 residues. V shed 6 bases, J shed 4 bases, and the junction held 6 bases outside the gene matches.

This clonotype occurred many times. The chain carries TRBV7-6 and TRBJ2-7; 9 bases are shared with TRBD1. This CDR3 spans 15 amino acids. After removal of 3 bases from V and 4 bases from J, the junction contained 7 bases not matched to a gene. The germline V gene encodes CDR1 SGHVS and CDR2 FNYEAQ. The CDR3 protein is CASSLGTGNGYEQYF. As DNA, the CDR3 is TGTGCCAGCAGCTTGGGGACAGGGAACGGATACGAGCAGTACTTC.

The gene calls are TRBV2 and TRBJ1-2, with a weak D call TRBD1 (5 bases). Trimming cost V 4 bases and J 6 bases, with 15 bases left between them. This CDR3 has 14 residues. Per the germline V gene, CDR1 is SNHLY and CDR2 is FYNNEI. Here the CDR3 reads CASSGRGWSHGYTF. Written as DNA, the CDR3 is TGTGCCAGCAGTGGGAGGGGTTGGAGTCATGGCTACACCTTC.

Concerning this clonotype itself: At one end, the junction sequence differs from germline, possibly due to a read error. The chain has TRBV7-9 and TRBJ1-2, with D possibly being TRBD1 (6 bases). The CDR3 extends over 15 amino acids. Germline V CDR1 and CDR2: SEHNR, FQNEAQ (reference sequence). The CDR3 reads CASSVASGTPYGYTF. The CDR3 nucleotides read TGTGCCAGCAGCGTAGCCAGCGGGACACCATATGGCTACACCTTC.

This clonotype was seen repeatedly, ten times or more. The chain carries TRBV7-2 and TRBJ2-4, with 9 bases lining up with TRBD2. This CDR3 comprises 16 residues. V trimming: 5 bases; J trimming: 0 bases; junction bases outside the gene matches: 5. Germline V lookup: CDR1 SGHTA, CDR2 FQGNSA. CDR3 amino acids: CASSPWTSAAKNIQYF. CDR3 nucleotide sequence: TGTGCCAGCAGCCCCTGGACTAGCGCAGCCAAAAACATTCAGTACTTC.

The CDR3 here is CARQRRSGGSNTEAFF. The CDR3 DNA reads TGTGCAAGACAGCGAAGGTCAGGGGGCTCGAACACTGAAGCTTTCTTT. The chain joins TRBV12-2 to TRBJ1-1; whether TRBD1, the table's D call, matches the DNA was not checked. TRBV12-2 has pseudogene status. This CDR3 spans 16 amino acids.

This clonotype came up many times. J is TRBJ2-2 and V is TRBV7-8, with D perhaps given as TRBD1 or TRBD2 (5 bases each). With 3 bases removed from V and 4 bases from J, the gap between germline ends came to 15 bases. This CDR3 is 16 amino acids long. Germline V gene sequence: CDR1 SGHVS, CDR2 FQNEAQ. CDR3 region: CASSFHRGPTTGELFF. CDR3 in DNA: TGTGCCAGCAGCTTTCATAGGGGACCAACCACCGGGGAGCTGTTTTTT.

About this clonotype itself: Being one base from a much bigger clone, this may be a read error. The chain is built from TRBV6-8 and TRBJ1-2; D possibly corresponds to TRBD1 (5 bases). CDR3 size: 13 residues. Germline CDR1 is MNHGY and CDR2 is SAAAGT. CDR3 amino acids: CARPRRGNYGYIF. The DNA of the CDR3 is TGTGCCAGACCGCGTCGGGGGAACTATGGCTACATCTTC.

The chain combines TRBV11-2 with TRBJ2-7; D gene ambiguous. CDR1 and CDR2 (germline): SGHAT, FQNNGV. The CDR3 is 14 residues long. Trimming removed 1 base at V and 3 bases at J, with 10 bases between. In nucleotides, the CDR3 is TGTGCCAGCAGCTTAGGACGCACTGACTACGAGCAGTACTTC. This encodes CASSLGRTDYEQYF.

The chain couples TRBV5-5 to TRBJ2-5; D remains ambiguous. Germline CDR1 reads SGHKS; CDR2 reads YYEKEE (reference sequence). V gave up 1 base and J gave up 1 base, with 11 bases separating them. The CDR3 is 15 amino acids. The CDR3 nucleotides are TGTGCCAGCAGCTTGCTTGGGAACCTCCAAGAGACCCAGTACTTC. This sequence encodes CASSLLGNLQETQYF. Drawing the rest from reference TRBV5-5 and TRBJ2-5, the complete variable domain is DAGVTQSPTHLIKTRGQQVTLRCSPISGHKSVSWYQQVLGQGPQFIFQYYEKEERGRGNFPDRFSARQFPNYSSELNVNALLLGDSALYLCASSLLGNLQETQYFGPGTRLLVL.

A few counts support this clonotype. The chain carries TRBV28 and TRBJ2-1, with D tentatively TRBD2 (7 bases). CDR3 size: 13 residues. Trimming stripped 8 bases from V and 9 bases from J, with 17 bases between. CDR1 MDHEN and CDR2 SYDVKM come from the germline V gene. Here the CDR3 DNA reads TGTGCCAGCGGGGCGGGGGCTTCTTTTGAGCAGTTCTTC. Translation gives CASGAGASFEQFF.

Of note for this clonotype: Only one base separates this from a far larger clonotype, so it likely reflects a read error. This chain joins TRBV7-2 and TRBJ1-6, with D possibly TRBD1 on 5 matching bases. The CDR3 has 16 residues. From germline, CDR1 is SGHTA and CDR2 FQGNSA. Written as DNA, the CDR3 is TGTGCCAGCAGCTTAGGGGGCAGCTCCTATAATTCACCCCTCCCCTTT. It is translated as CASSLGGSSYNSPLPF.

This clonotype was counted at least ten times. The chain is built from TRBV15 and TRBJ2-5, with TRBD2 as a possible D gene (5 bases). Germline loops: CDR1 LNHNV, CDR2 YYDKDF (reference sequence). The CDR3 has 13 residues. V was clipped by 8 bases and J by 5 bases, with 15 bases between them. The CDR3 nucleotides are TGTGCCACCGGGAGTGAGTTTTGGGAGACCCAGTACTTC. Encoded protein: CATGSEFWETQYF.

V is TRBV6-5 and J is TRBJ2-2; 11 bases line up with TRBD2. Per the germline V gene, CDR1 is MNHEY and CDR2 is SVGAGI. The CDR3 has 15 residues. With V trimmed by 3 bases and J by 4 bases, 1 base remained unmatched. The CDR3 here is CASSYSGGATGELFF. The CDR3 region has the DNA TGTGCCAGCAGTTATAGCGGGGGGGCCACCGGGGAGCTGTTTTTT.

Details on this clonotype: The junction departs from germline at one end; a sequencing error may be responsible. This chain links TRBV6-5 with TRBJ2-5; 9 bases align to TRBD1. From germline, CDR1 is MNHEY and CDR2 SVGAGI. The CDR3 contains 16 residues. DNA for the CDR3: TGTGCCCGCAGTTACTTACAGGGGGCGAGTGAAGAGACCCAGTACTTC. Translated: CARSYLQGASEETQYF.

This chain connects TRBV12-5 to TRBJ2-5; D is tentatively TRBD1 or TRBD2 (5 bases each). V was trimmed by 6 bases and J by 4 bases, leaving 12 bases between them. The CDR3 consists of 13 residues. Germline CDR1 is LGHNT and CDR2 is FRNRAP. The CDR3 loop reads CASGHGGVETQYF. Here the CDR3 DNA reads TGTGCTAGTGGCCATGGGGGTGTAGAGACCCAGTACTTC.

This clonotype has a handful of counts. At one end, the junction sequence differs from germline, possibly due to a read error. The chain uses TRBV6-1 and TRBJ1-5, with D possibly matching TRBD1 (5 bases). CDR1 and CDR2 (germline): MNHNS, SASEGT. This CDR3 region has 16 residues. Here the CDR3 reads CASGEPGGYSNQPQHF. In DNA form, the CDR3 reads TGTGCCAGCGGTGAACCTGGGGGGTATAGCAATCAGCCCCAGCATTTT.

The V and J genes are TRBV6-1 and TRBJ2-2, with 7 bases matching TRBD1. Trimming removed 5 bases from V and 4 bases from J; junction bases left unmatched: 7. Germline values: CDR1 MNHNS, CDR2 SASEGT. The CDR3 has 15 residues. The CDR3 here is CASSSTGAPTGELFF. In nucleotides, the CDR3 is TGTGCCAGCAGTTCCACAGGGGCCCCCACCGGGGAGCTGTTTTTT.

The genes are TRBV6-2 or TRBV6-3 and TRBJ1-2; D may be TRBD1 (5 bases). CDR1 MNHEY and CDR2 SVGEGT come from the germline V gene. The V and J ends lost 8 bases and 5 bases respectively, with 15 bases between them. This CDR3 contains 13 residues. CDR3 DNA: TGTGCCAGCGCCAGGGTGTGGAGTTATGGCTACACCTTC. It specifies CASARVWSYGYTF.